One sample yielded the 24 T cell receptor beta chains listed below, sequenced in a study of control samples from healthy donors and cancer patients. Sequencing used immunoSEQ multiplex PCR; TCRdb keeps in-frame clones, though not all of them. This sample has approximately 50,000 clones, with around 87% found just once. The source material was PBMCs. The receptors stem from a woman aged 60-75 years with lung cancer.

The chain has TRBV18 and TRBJ2-2, with 7 positions matching TRBD1. The CDR3 contains 15 residues. V lost 3 bases and J lost 12; bases outside the gene matches: 13. CDR1 and CDR2 from the germline V gene are KGHSH and LQKENI. Written as DNA, the CDR3 is TGTGCCAGCTCACCGGCCGGGACAGTAGAAATGAAGCTGTTTTTT. The encoded protein is CASSPAGTVEMKLFF.

This chain uses TRBV19 with TRBJ2-3; D gene unclear. The CDR3 runs to 14 residues. Germline lookup yields CDR1 LNHDA and CDR2 SQIVND (reference sequence). V lost 5 bases and J 0 bases, leaving 9 bases between the germline ends. CDR3 sequence: CASSEMASTDTQYF. The CDR3 DNA reads TGTGCCAGTAGTGAGATGGCTAGCACAGATACGCAGTATTTT.

The chain joins TRBV9 to TRBJ2-2, with D possibly matching TRBD2 (5 bases). The V gene's germline CDR1 is SGDLS and CDR2 YYNGEE. Trimming left V 0 bases short and J 5 bases short, with 11 bases between. There are 15 residues in the CDR3. Here the CDR3 reads CASSVGTVNTGELFF. Here the CDR3 DNA reads TGTGCCAGCAGCGTAGGGACTGTAAATACCGGGGAGCTGTTTTTT.

The V and J genes are TRBV5-1 and TRBJ1-4; D perhaps matches TRBD1 (5 bases). The CDR3 is made up of 15 amino acids. CDR1 is SGHRS and CDR2 is YFSETQ in the germline V gene. V lost 4 bases to trimming and J lost 6 bases, with 16 bases between them. In nucleotides, the CDR3 is TGCGCCAGCAGCAGAGCCGGGACTCGAGATGAAAAACTGTTTTTT. The encoded protein is CASSRAGTRDEKLFF. The entire variable domain, with the rest obtained from reference TRBV5-1 and TRBJ1-4, is as follows: KAGVTQTPRYLIKTRGQQVTLSCSPISGHRSVSWYQQTPGQGLQFLFEYFSETQRNKGNFPGRFSGRQFSNSRSEMNVSTLELGDSALYLCASSRAGTRDEKLFFGSGTQLSVL.

The V gene is TRBV3-1 (or the pseudogene TRBV3-2), the J gene TRBJ1-2, with D possibly TRBD1 on 5 matching bases. Trimming stripped 0 bases from V and 3 bases from J, with 11 bases between. This CDR3 comprises 15 residues. Germline values: CDR1 LGHDT, CDR2 YNNKEL (reference sequence). CDR3 sequence reads: CASSQDSQGYYGYTF. The CDR3 coding sequence is TGTGCCAGCAGCCAAGATTCCCAGGGTTACTATGGCTACACCTTC.

The chain carries TRBV5-5 and TRBJ1-4; 7 bases match TRBD1. CDR1 and CDR2 from the germline V gene are SGHKS and YYEKEE (reference sequence). CDR3 length equals 15 residues. Trimming at V came to 2 bases and at J to 2 bases, leaving 3 bases not matched to a gene. The CDR3 sequence: CASSFSGQTNEKLFF. Here the CDR3 DNA reads TGTGCCAGCAGCTTCTCGGGACAGACTAATGAAAAACTGTTTTTT.

The genes are TRBV2 and TRBJ2-1; possible D gene TRBD2, 5 bases. CDR3 length: 15 amino acids. Germline V gene lookup returns CDR1 SNHLY and CDR2 FYNNEI. V lost 4 bases to trimming and J lost 2 bases, with 12 bases between them. The CDR3 DNA reads TGTGCCAGCAGTGGGTTTAGCGTCGCCTACAATGAGCAGTTCTTC. Translation gives CASSGFSVAYNEQFF.

The chain joins TRBV7-9 to TRBJ1-4, with D unclear. The CDR3 covers 15 residues. Trimming took off 3 bases at V and 0 bases at J, with 8 bases between the two ends. Per germline, CDR1 SEHNR and CDR2 FQNEAQ (reference sequence). As DNA, the CDR3 is TGTGCCAGCAGCTTGGTCGAGGCAACTAATGAAAAACTGTTTTTT. Translated: CASSLVEATNEKLFF.

V gene TRBV20-1 combines with J gene TRBJ2-7; 8 positions match TRBD2. The CDR3 contains 13 residues. Per germline, CDR1 DFQATT and CDR2 SNEGSKA (reference sequence). V shed 3 bases and J 2 bases; nucleotides not matched to a gene: 3. The CDR3 here is CSASTLAAYEQYF. CDR3 DNA: TGCAGTGCTAGTACACTAGCGGCCTACGAGCAGTACTTC.

V and J are TRBV5-1 and TRBJ2-7; tentatively, D is TRBD2 (6 bases). The CDR3 loop spans 14 amino acids. V shed 3 bases and J shed 6 bases, with 16 bases lying between them. Germline V gene lookup returns CDR1 SGHRS and CDR2 YFSETQ. In DNA form, the CDR3 reads TGCGCCAGCAGCTCTTCGTGGGGGGTAGGCGAGCAGTACTTC. This translates into CASSSSWGVGEQYF.

This sequence joins TRBV2 and TRBJ2-2; D tentatively reads TRBD1 or TRBD2 (5 bases each). This CDR3 comprises 15 residues. Trimming took off 6 bases at V and 3 bases at J, with 14 bases between the two ends. Germline lookup yields CDR1 SNHLY and CDR2 FYNNEI. CDR3 loop: CASRPVGTHTGELFF. CDR3 nucleotide sequence: TGTGCCAGCAGGCCCGTCGGGACCCACACCGGGGAGCTGTTTTTT.

This rearrangement joins TRBV20-1 to TRBJ1-1; 11 nucleotides match TRBD1. Germline V gene lookup returns CDR1 DFQATT and CDR2 SNEGSKA (reference sequence). The CDR3 is 15 residues long. V dropped 3 bases and J dropped 4; count of bases not matched to a gene: 7. The CDR3 DNA sequence: TGCAGTGCTAGTGGGGACAGGGGGTCTGCCACTGAAGCTTTCTTT. Protein product: CSASGDRGSATEAFF.

V and J are TRBV2 and TRBJ1-6, with D possibly TRBD1 on 5 matching bases. This CDR3 contains 15 residues. V shed 7 bases and J shed 5 bases, with 15 bases lying between them. Germline V gene lookup returns CDR1 SNHLY and CDR2 FYNNEI. The CDR3 loop is CASNTGTDNNSPLHF. The CDR3 DNA reads as TGTGCCAGCAACACCGGGACCGATAATAATTCACCCCTCCACTTT.

This rearrangement joins TRBV3-1 (or the pseudogene TRBV3-2) to TRBJ2-2; possibly TRBD2 for D (5 bases). The CDR3 runs to 13 residues. Germline CDR1 LGHDT, CDR2 YNNKEL (reference sequence). With 3 bases removed from V and 8 bases from J, the gap between germline ends came to 10 bases. The CDR3 sequence: CASSHAGEGELFF. CDR3 nucleotides: TGTGCCAGCAGCCACGCCGGGGAAGGGGAGCTGTTTTTT.

The chain employs TRBV29-1 and TRBJ1-2; no reliable D call. Trimming took off 0 bases at V and 3 bases at J, with 5 bases between the two ends. Per the germline V gene, CDR1 is SQVTM and CDR2 is ANQGSEA. This CDR3 contains 12 residues. CDR3 sequence (DNA): TGCAGCGTTGAAGACCGATACTATGGCTACACCTTC. Translation gives CSVEDRYYGYTF.

The rearrangement links TRBV6-1 to TRBJ1-2, with 8 bases aligning to TRBD1. The CDR3 has 14 residues. The V and J ends lost 0 bases and 3 bases, in that order; junction bases with no gene match: 0. Germline V gene sequence: CDR1 MNHNS, CDR2 SASEGT. Here the CDR3 DNA reads TGTGCCAGCAGTGAAGCACAGGGGGACTATGGCTACACCTTC. It encodes CASSEAQGDYGYTF.

This rearrangement joins TRBV15 to TRBJ2-7; D remains ambiguous. CDR3 length: 12 residues. The V gene lost 0 bases and the J gene lost 3 bases, with 3 bases spanning the gap. Germline loops: CDR1 LNHNV, CDR2 YYDKDF (reference sequence). CDR3 DNA sequence: TGTGCCACCAGCAGAGAAGGCTACGAGCAGTACTTC. It translates to CATSREGYEQYF.

This clone was seen only once. The gene calls are TRBV10-3 and TRBJ2-1; 7 nucleotides line up with TRBD1. With 7 bases clipped from V and 0 bases from J, the junction kept 6 bases outside the gene matches. The CDR3 spans 15 residues. Looked up from germline, CDR1 is ENHRY and CDR2 is SYGVKD. The CDR3 protein is CAIKKGDSSYNEQFF. The CDR3 DNA is TGTGCCATCAAAAAAGGGGACAGCTCCTACAATGAGCAGTTCTTC.

The chain recombines TRBV5-6 with TRBJ1-4, with D possibly matching TRBD1 (5 bases). This CDR3 comprises 17 residues. The V and J ends lost 7 bases and 5 bases respectively, with 24 bases between them. Germline-derived CDR1 and CDR2 are SGHDT and YYEEEE. The CDR3 is CASAMFRTGTPNEKLFF. DNA of the CDR3: TGTGCCAGCGCCATGTTTCGTACCGGGACCCCAAATGAAAAACTGTTTTTT.

This chain uses TRBV7-2 with TRBJ1-2; D is perhaps TRBD1 (6 bases). Trimming shortened V by 4 bases and J by 5 bases, and 14 bases separated the two germline ends. CDR1 is SGHTA and CDR2 is FQGNSA in the germline V gene. The CDR3 has 14 residues. DNA of the CDR3: TGTGCCAGCAGCTCTTGGACAGAAGTATATGGCTACACCTTC. Translated, it gives CASSSWTEVYGYTF.

The V gene is TRBV19, the J gene TRBJ1-6; D possibly corresponds to TRBD1 (5 bases). Germline V CDR1 and CDR2: LNHDA, SQIVND (reference sequence). CDR3 length: 15 residues. Between the trimmed V and J ends, which lost 6 bases and 10 bases, there was a span of 19 bases. CDR3 nucleotides: TGTGCCAGTAGCTCCCCGGGCAGGGCTGGATCACCCCTCCACTTT. Its protein product is CASSSPGRAGSPLHF.

This rearrangement joins TRBV4-1 to TRBJ2-5; 8 bases line up with TRBD2. CDR3 size: 15 residues. V dropped 4 bases and J dropped 5; count of bases not matched to a gene: 9. Per the germline V gene, CDR1 is MGHRA and CDR2 is YSYEKL. The CDR3 nucleotides are TGCGCCAGCAGCCGTGAGGAGCGGGGGATGGAGACCCAGTACTTC. Its protein is CASSREERGMETQYF.

This clone has a single count. The genes are TRBV7-8 and TRBJ1-1; D is possibly TRBD1 (5 bases). The CDR3 has 14 amino acids. V lost 1 base to trimming and J lost 10 bases, with 16 bases between them. Germline CDR1 SGHVS, CDR2 FQNEAQ. The CDR3 is CASSLGGIRGGAFF. The DNA for the CDR3 is TGTGCCAGCAGCTTAGGAGGTATTCGGGGCGGAGCTTTCTTT.

The chain recombines TRBV7-3 with TRBJ2-1, with D possibly matching TRBD1 (5 bases). This CDR3 comprises 14 residues. The V gene lost 3 bases and the J gene lost 5 bases, with 11 bases spanning the gap. Germline-derived CDR1 and CDR2 are SGHTA and FQGTGA. In DNA, the CDR3 is TGTGCCAGCAGCTTGAGGACACCTAACAATGAGCAGTTCTTC. Protein product: CASSLRTPNNEQFF.